This T cell receptor beta chain came from a study of shared clonotypes between healthy human individuals. Findings of the study overall: Naive CD4 clonotypes were shared across several donors at roughly 5%. Blood was the only sampled material, and tissue repertoires likely differ. Rarefaction showed sorted-subset sequencing was incomplete despite large depth. It was the non-shared clonotypes that had lower generation probabilities than clonotypes shared by all four donors.

Method: immunoSEQ multiplex PCR; TCRdb's copy keeps in-frame clones and lacks some. The profile shows more than 500,000 clones, more than 95% of them singletons. The CDR3 contains 16 residues. Germline assignment: CDR1 KGHSH and CDR2 LQKENI. Worth noting for this clone: Its cognate antigen is unknown. Compared with germline, one end of the junction differs, possibly owing to a read error.

The V and J genes are TRBV18 and TRBJ1-1; TRBD1 aligns across 9 bases. This clonotype originated in a woman in her 30s in good health. The sequenced sample was naive CD4+ T cells sorted from blood. Subset reported: CD45RA+ positively selected. CDR3 DNA sequence: TGTGCCAGCTCACCAGGGACAGGGCCACCGAACCCTGAAGCTTTCTTT. This gives the protein CASSPGTGPPNPEAFF.